The 12 T cell receptor beta chains below all came from one sample that was sequenced in a study of regulatory T cells in long-lasting Graves disease. Noted time point: newly diagnosed GD, antithyroid drugs for less than 3 months. PBMC RNA served as the TCR library source. Arm-PCR of CDR3 regions and iRepertoire HTBI primers were used to build TCR beta libraries. TCRdb called the multiplex PCR reads again in MiXCR, with one record for every CDR3 protein. This sample has around 400,000 distinct CDR3 sequences; less than 20% occur once, and the top ten carry about 20%. The specimen was peripheral blood mononuclear cells (PBMCs), collected at new diagnosis, from a patient treated with antithyroid drugs. These TCRs come from a female donor with Graves disease.

The sample holds many counts of this clonotype. This chain joins TRBV3-1 and TRBJ2-4, with D unresolved. CDR1 is LGHDT, CDR2 YNNKEL, per germline (reference sequence). The CDR3 length is 12 residues. V shed 4 bases and J shed 9 bases, with 10 bases lying between them. The CDR3, as DNA: TGTGCCAGCAGCCTCATCTTCGTCATTCAGTACTTC. Translated: CASSLIFVIQYF.

For the CDR3, the DNA is TGTGCCTGCTCTGGGGACGGGACAGTTACCTACGAGCAGTACTTC. Amino acids: CACSGDGTVTYEQYF. The J gene is TRBJ2-7, the V gene TRBV7-2, with 7 nucleotides matching TRBD1. This CDR3 region has 15 residues. V lost 11 bases, J lost 2 bases, and 15 bases stayed unmatched. Germline-derived CDR1 and CDR2 are SGHTA and FQGNSA. The whole variable domain, remainder taken from reference TRBV7-2 and TRBJ2-7, is GAGVSQSPSNKVTEKGKDVELRCDPISGHTALYWYRQSLGQGLEFLIYFQGNSAPDKSGLPSDRFSAERTGGSVSTLTIQRTQQEDSAVYLCACSGDGTVTYEQYFGPGTRLTVT.

This clonotype has a single count. This may arise from a read error, as a much more abundant clone is one base away. This sequence joins TRBV5-1 and TRBJ2-7, with unresolved D. There are 13 residues in the CDR3. CDR1 is SGHRS, CDR2 YFSETQ, per germline. V lost 10 bases to trimming and J lost 5 bases, with 19 bases between them. This CDR3 reads CAGHSGVSDEQYF. The CDR3 DNA sequence: TGCGCCGGCCACAGTGGTGTCTCGGACGAGCAGTACTTC.

The sample holds one count of this clonotype. The V gene is TRBV6-1, the J gene TRBJ1-2; 9 bases agree with TRBD1. The ends lost 6 bases at V and 4 bases at J; junction bases unmatched: 6. CDR3 size: 14 residues. Germline V gene lookup returns CDR1 MNHNS and CDR2 SASEGT. The CDR3 protein is CASRRDRVGYGYTF. The CDR3 bases are TGTGCCAGCAGGCGGGACAGGGTGGGCTATGGCTACACCTTC.

This clonotype was detected many times. This chain joins TRBV12-3 or TRBV12-4 and TRBJ1-5; the D is unclear. Trimming took 2 bases from V and 3 from J, leaving 14 bases between them. The CDR3 has 16 amino acids. The CDR3 sequence is CASSLNSGLSNQPQHF. For the CDR3, the DNA is TGTGCCAGCAGTTTAAACTCCGGACTCTCCAATCAGCCCCAGCATTTT.

In its sample, this clonotype was seen many times. The rearrangement uses TRBV6-5 and TRBJ2-3, with D perhaps TRBD2 (6 bases). CDR3 length: 16 residues. In germline, CDR1 is MNHEY, CDR2 SVGAGI. Deletions cut 2 bases from V and 3 bases from J, with 15 bases between. In DNA form, the CDR3 reads TGTGCCAGCAGTTACGAGGGAAGAGGAGGGACAGATACGCAGTATTTT. Its protein is CASSYEGRGGTDTQYF.

This clonotype was seen ten or more times. The chain recombines TRBV7-9 with TRBJ2-7, with a weak D call TRBD1 (5 bases). The germline V and J ends were trimmed by 5 bases and 5 bases, with 13 bases remaining between them. This CDR3 comprises 13 residues. Germline CDR1 SEHNR, CDR2 FQNEAQ (reference sequence). The CDR3 DNA is TGTGCCAGCAGCCCCCAGGGATTCCACGAGCAGTACTTC. This sequence encodes CASSPQGFHEQYF.

To note about this clonotype: The junction differs from germline at one of its ends, possibly a read error. The V gene is TRBV11-1, the J gene TRBJ2-1, with TRBD2 matching 13 bases. The J call may be mistaken, given a closer DNA end match to TRBJ2-5. Germline V gene lookup returns CDR1 SGHAT and CDR2 FQDESV (reference sequence). The CDR3 has 17 amino acids. CDR3 DNA sequence: TGCGCCAGCAGCCCGCATGGACTAGCGGGGGCTCAAGAGACCCAGTACTTC. Protein: CASSPHGLAGAQETQYF.

This clonotype appeared many times. The CDR3, as DNA: TGTGCCAGCAGCAAGGACACGGACTCCTACGAGCAGTACTTC. Protein sequence: CASSKDTDSYEQYF. The genes are TRBV5-6 and TRBJ2-7, with D perhaps matching TRBD1 (5 bases). The CDR3 loop spans 14 amino acids. Germline V gene data show CDR1 as SGHDT and CDR2 as YYEEEE. The V and J ends lost 4 bases and 0 bases respectively, with 11 bases between them.

This clonotype was observed at least ten times. The chain recombines TRBV11-3 with TRBJ1-2; 9 nucleotides align to TRBD1. The CDR3 loop spans 13 amino acids. From germline, CDR1 is SGHNT and CDR2 YENEEA. V lost 5 bases, J lost 2 bases, and 0 bases stayed unmatched. The CDR3 spells CASSDRGNYGYTF. The CDR3 DNA reads TGTGCCAGCAGCGACAGGGGGAACTATGGCTACACCTTC.

In its sample, this clonotype was seen many times. V gene TRBV11-2 combines with J gene TRBJ2-5; maybe TRBD2 (6 bases). Trimming left V 5 bases short and J 4 bases short, with 14 bases between. The germline V gene has CDR1 SGHAT and CDR2 FQNNGV. CDR3 length: 14 residues. The CDR3 reads CASSPGGWGETQYF. Here the CDR3 DNA reads TGTGCCAGCAGCCCCGGGGGATGGGGAGAGACCCAGTACTTC.

The V gene is TRBV20-1, the J gene TRBJ2-6; D uncertain. Germline V gene sequence: CDR1 DFQATT, CDR2 SNEGSKA (reference sequence). With 7 bases removed from V and 0 bases from J, the gap between germline ends came to 16 bases. This CDR3 is 16 amino acids long. The DNA of the CDR3 is TGCAGTGGAGTCCCCGGGCTGTGCTCTGGGGCCAACGTCCTGACTTTC. Amino acids: CSGVPGLCSGANVLTF.